This T cell receptor beta chain was documented in a study of OX40 agonist ivuxolimab in advanced cancers. General study points: Among the lowest levels of clonal expansion were found in partial responders at 0.1-3.0 mg/kg.

A note on this clone: Its cognate antigen is unknown.

Sequencing was performed with immunoSEQ multiplex PCR; in TCRdb, only in-frame clones are kept and a portion is missing. The data contain about 53,000 clones, more than 75% of them singletons. With autoimmune disease history or systemic immunosuppression, patients were excluded. Sequencing was performed on CD4+ or CD8+ T cells sorted from blood, taken in a trial of the OX40 agonist ivuxolimab. The origin of this receptor is an adult with an advanced solid tumor such as melanoma, head and neck, liver or kidney cancer.

Written as DNA, the CDR3 is TGTGCCACTAGCGGGAGTCCAGATACGCAGTATTTT. Translation gives CATSGSPDTQYF. V gene TRBV10-3 combines with J gene TRBJ2-3; 10 bases line up with TRBD2. Germline V CDR1 and CDR2: ENHRY, SYGVKD. The CDR3 consists of 12 residues. With 10 bases clipped from V and 4 bases from J, the junction kept 2 bases outside the gene matches.